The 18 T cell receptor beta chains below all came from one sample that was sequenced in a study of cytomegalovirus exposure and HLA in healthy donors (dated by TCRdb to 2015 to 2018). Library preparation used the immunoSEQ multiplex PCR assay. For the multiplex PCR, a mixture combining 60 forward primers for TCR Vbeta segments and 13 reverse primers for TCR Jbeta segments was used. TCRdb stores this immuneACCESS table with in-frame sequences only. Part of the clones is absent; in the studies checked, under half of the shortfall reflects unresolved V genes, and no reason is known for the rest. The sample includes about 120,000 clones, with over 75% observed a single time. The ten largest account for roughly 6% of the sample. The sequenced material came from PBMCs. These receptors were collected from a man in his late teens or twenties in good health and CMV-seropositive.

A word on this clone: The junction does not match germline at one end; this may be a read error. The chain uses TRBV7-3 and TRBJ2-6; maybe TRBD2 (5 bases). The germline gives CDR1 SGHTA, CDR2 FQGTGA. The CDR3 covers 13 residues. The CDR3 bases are TGTGCCAGCTCACCGATGGGAGCCAACGGCCTGACTTTC. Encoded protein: CASSPMGANGLTF.

This CDR3 reads CASSLNIDRDHSLNYGYTF. CDR3 bases: TGTGCCAGCAGTCTAAACATCGACAGGGACCATTCGTTGAACTATGGCTACACCTTC. The chain joins TRBV28 to TRBJ1-2; 7 nucleotides align to TRBD1. The V gene end was trimmed by 5 bases and the J gene end by 2 bases; junction bases not matched to a gene: 20. The CDR3 has 19 amino acids. Per germline, CDR1 MDHEN and CDR2 SYDVKM.

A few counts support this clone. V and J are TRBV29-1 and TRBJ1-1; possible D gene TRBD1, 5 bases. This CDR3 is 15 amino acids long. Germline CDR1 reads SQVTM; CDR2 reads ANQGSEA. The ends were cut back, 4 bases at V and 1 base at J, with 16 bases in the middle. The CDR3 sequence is CSVVGPRVGNTEAFF. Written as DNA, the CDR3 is TGCAGCGTTGTCGGCCCCAGGGTTGGGAACACTGAAGCTTTCTTT. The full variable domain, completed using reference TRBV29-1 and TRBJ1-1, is SAVISQKPSRDICQRGTSLTIQCQVDSQVTMMFWYRQQPGQSLTLIATANQGSEATYESGFVIDKFPISRPNLTFSTLTVSNMSPEDSSIYLCSVVGPRVGNTEAFFGQGTRLTVV.

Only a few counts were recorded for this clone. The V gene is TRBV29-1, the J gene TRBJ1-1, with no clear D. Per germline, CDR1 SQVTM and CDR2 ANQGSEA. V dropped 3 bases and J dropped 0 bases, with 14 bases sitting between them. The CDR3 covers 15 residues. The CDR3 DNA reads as TGCAGCGTTGATAGCGCGAGGACCATGAACACTGAAGCTTTCTTT. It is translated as CSVDSARTMNTEAFF.

For the CDR3, the DNA is TGTGCCAGCAGCCCACCCCGGGGGGTACACAATGAGCAGTTCTTC. This gives the protein CASSPPRGVHNEQFF. The rearrangement joins TRBV4-2 to TRBJ2-1, with 7 bases matching TRBD2. Germline CDR1 LGHNA, CDR2 YNFKEQ. Germline trimming cut 4 bases from V and 5 bases from J; bases unmatched to any gene: 8. This CDR3 has 15 residues.

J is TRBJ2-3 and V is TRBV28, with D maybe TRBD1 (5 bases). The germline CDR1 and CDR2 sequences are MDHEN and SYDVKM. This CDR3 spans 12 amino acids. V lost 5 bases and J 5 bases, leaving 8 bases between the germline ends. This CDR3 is CASSTTEDTQYF. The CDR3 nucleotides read TGTGCCAGCAGTACGACAGAAGATACGCAGTATTTT.

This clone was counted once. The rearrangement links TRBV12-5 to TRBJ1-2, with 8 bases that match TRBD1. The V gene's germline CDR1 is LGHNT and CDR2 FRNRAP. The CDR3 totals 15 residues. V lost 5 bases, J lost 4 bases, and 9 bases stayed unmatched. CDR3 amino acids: CASGGGQELIYGYTF. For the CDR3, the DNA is TGTGCTAGTGGTGGGGGACAGGAACTCATCTATGGCTACACCTTC.

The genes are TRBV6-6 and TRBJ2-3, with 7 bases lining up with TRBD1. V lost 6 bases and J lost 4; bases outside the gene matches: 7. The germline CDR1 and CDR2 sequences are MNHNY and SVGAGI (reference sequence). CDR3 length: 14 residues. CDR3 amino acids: CASSRSGGSDTQYF. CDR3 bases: TGTGCCAGCAGCCGTTCAGGGGGATCAGATACGCAGTATTTT.

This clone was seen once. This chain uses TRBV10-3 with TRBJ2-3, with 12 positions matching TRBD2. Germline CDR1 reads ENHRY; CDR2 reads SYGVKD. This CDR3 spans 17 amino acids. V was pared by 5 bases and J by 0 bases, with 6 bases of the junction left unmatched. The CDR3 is CAISPGTSGSSTDTQYF. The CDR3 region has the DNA TGTGCCATCAGTCCAGGGACTAGCGGGTCTAGCACAGATACGCAGTATTTT.

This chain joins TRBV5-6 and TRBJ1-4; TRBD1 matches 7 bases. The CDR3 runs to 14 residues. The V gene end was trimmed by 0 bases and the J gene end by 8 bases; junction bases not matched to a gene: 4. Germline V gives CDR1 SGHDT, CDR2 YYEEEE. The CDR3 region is CASSLGQGEEKLFF. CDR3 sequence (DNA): TGTGCCAGCAGCTTGGGGCAGGGGGAAGAAAAACTGTTTTTT.

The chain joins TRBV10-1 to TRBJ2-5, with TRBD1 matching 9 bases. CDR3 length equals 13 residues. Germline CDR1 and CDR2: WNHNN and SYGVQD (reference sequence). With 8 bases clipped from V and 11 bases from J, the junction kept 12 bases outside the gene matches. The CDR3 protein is CASANGQGQEQYF. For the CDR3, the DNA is TGCGCCAGCGCGAATGGACAGGGGCAAGAGCAGTACTTC.

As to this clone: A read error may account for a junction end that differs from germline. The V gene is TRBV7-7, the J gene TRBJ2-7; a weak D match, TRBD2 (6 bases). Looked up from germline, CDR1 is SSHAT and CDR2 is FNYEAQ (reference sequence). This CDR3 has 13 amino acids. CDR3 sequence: CASSEGPGEEQYF. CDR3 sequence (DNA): TGTGCTAGCAGCGAGGGCCCGGGGGAAGAGCAGTACTTC. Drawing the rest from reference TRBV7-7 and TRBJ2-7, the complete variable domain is GAGVSQSPRYKVTKRGQDVTLRCDPISSHATLYWYQQALGQGPEFLTYFNYEAQPDKSGLPSDRFSAERPEGSISTLTIQRTEQRDSAMYRCASSEGPGEEQYFGPGTRLTVT.

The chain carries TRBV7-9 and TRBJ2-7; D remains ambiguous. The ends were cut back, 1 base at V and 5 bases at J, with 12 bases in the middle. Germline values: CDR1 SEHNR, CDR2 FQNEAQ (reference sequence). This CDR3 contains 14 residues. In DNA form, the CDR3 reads TGTGCCAGCAGCTTAGGTAATAGCTTTCACGAGCAGTACTTC. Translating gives CASSLGNSFHEQYF.

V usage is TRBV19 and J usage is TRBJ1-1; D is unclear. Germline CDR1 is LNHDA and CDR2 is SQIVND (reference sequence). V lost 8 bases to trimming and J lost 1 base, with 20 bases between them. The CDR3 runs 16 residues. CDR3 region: CASVRWRIRGNTEAFF. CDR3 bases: TGTGCCAGTGTACGATGGAGGATTCGGGGGAACACTGAAGCTTTCTTT.

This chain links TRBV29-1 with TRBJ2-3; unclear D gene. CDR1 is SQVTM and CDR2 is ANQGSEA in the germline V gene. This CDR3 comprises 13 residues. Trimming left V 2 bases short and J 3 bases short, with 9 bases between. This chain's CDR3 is CSVETSQTDTQYF. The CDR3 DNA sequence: TGCAGCGTTGAAACCTCCCAGACAGATACGCAGTATTTT.

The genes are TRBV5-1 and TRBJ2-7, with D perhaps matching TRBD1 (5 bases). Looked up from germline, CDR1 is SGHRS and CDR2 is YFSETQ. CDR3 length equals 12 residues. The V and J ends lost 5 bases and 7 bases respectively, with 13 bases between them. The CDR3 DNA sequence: TGCGCCAGCAGAGGGGAAGGGCGGGAGCAGTACTTC. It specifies CASRGEGREQYF. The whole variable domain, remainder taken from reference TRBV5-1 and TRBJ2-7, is KAGVTQTPRYLIKTRGQQVTLSCSPISGHRSVSWYQQTPGQGLQFLFEYFSETQRNKGNFPGRFSGRQFSNSRSEMNVSTLELGDSALYLCASRGEGREQYFGPGTRLTVT.

The CDR3 coding sequence is TGTGCCAGCAGTTGGGACAGGAACACTGAAGCTTTCTTT. Its protein is CASSWDRNTEAFF. The V gene is TRBV27, the J gene TRBJ1-1, with TRBD1 matching 7 bases. V dropped 4 bases and J dropped 1; count of bases not matched to a gene: 0. Germline V gene sequence: CDR1 MNHEY, CDR2 SMNVEV (reference sequence). CDR3 size: 13 residues.

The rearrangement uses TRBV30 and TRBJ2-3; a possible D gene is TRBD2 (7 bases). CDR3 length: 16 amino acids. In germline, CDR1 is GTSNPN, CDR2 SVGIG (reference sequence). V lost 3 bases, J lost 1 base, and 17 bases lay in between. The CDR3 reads CAWSPLGGAGTDTQYF. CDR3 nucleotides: TGTGCCTGGAGCCCATTGGGGGGGGCTGGCACAGATACGCAGTATTTT.